A selection of T cell receptor beta chains follows, all from one sample in a study of T cell responses to AZD1222 COVID-19 vaccine. Generated by immunoSEQ multiplex PCR, the TCRdb table keeps only in-frame clones and is missing some. The table includes 60,000 to 70,000 clones, 85% to 90% detected once. Here the sequenced sample was peripheral blood, taken on day 0 of AZD1222 vaccination. These receptors were collected from an adult in good health. Both conserved end residues are part of each CDR3. D genes are given only for firm matches. The size field is filled for only some rows; it gives once, few, many or a size class.

CDR3 length | clone size | D gene | J gene | V gene | CDR3 protein | CDR3 DNA
13 | . | . | TRBJ1-2 | TRBV7-2 | CASSLGENYGYTF | TGTGCCAGCAGCTTAGGAGAAAACTATGGCTACACCTTC
15 | . | TRBD1 | TRBJ2-5 | TRBV28 | CASHVGRGLWETQYF | TGTGCCAGCCACGTCGGCAGGGGGCTGTGGGAGACCCAGTACTTC
15 | . | . | TRBJ2-4 | TRBV7-3 | CASSFSGTAKNIQYF | TGTGCCAGCAGCTTTTCCGGGACAGCCAAAAACATTCAGTACTTC
15 | once | . | TRBJ1-1 | TRBV18 | CASSPSAAANTEAFF | TGTGCCAGCTCACCGAGCGCAGCCGCGAACACTGAAGCTTTCTTT
13 | once | . | TRBJ1-2 | TRBV5-6 | CASSLMGGYGYTF | TGTGCCAGCAGCTTGATGGGGGGTTATGGCTACACCTTC
13 | . | . | TRBJ1-2 | TRBV14 | CASSQEDFYGYTF | TGTGCCAGCAGCCAAGAGGACTTCTATGGCTACACCTTC
15 | . | TRBD1 | TRBJ1-5 | TRBV5-1 | CASSLRTGGDQPQHF | TGCGCCAGCAGCTTGAGGACAGGAGGGGATCAGCCCCAGCATTTT
14 | few | . | TRBJ2-7 | TRBV6-5 | CASSYERYNYEQYF | TGTGCCAGCAGTTACGAGCGATACAATTACGAGCAGTACTTC
17 | . | TRBD1 | TRBJ1-4 | TRBV29-1 | CSAGPGQGTPTNEKLFF | TGCAGCGCCGGCCCGGGACAGGGAACACCAACTAATGAAAAACTGTTTTTT
17 | . | . | TRBJ1-2 | TRBV7-2 | CASSLAGFLGGVDGYTF | TGTGCCAGCAGCTTAGCCGGGTTTCTTGGGGGCGTCGATGGCTACACCTTC
17 | . | . | TRBJ1-1 | TRBV7-2 | CASSLQRGIGRNTEAFF | TGTGCCAGCAGCTTACAGCGAGGAATCGGGAGGAACACTGAAGCTTTCTTT
14 | once | . | TRBJ1-6 | TRBV28 | CASSRLRVNSPLHF | TGTGCCAGCAGTCGGCTAAGGGTGAATTCACCCCTCCACTTT
14 | . | . | TRBJ1-5 | TRBV24-1 | CATSDRTGRQPQHF | TGTGCCACCAGTGATAGAACAGGGCGCCAGCCCCAGCATTTT
15 | . | . | TRBJ2-7 | TRBV19 | CATTPYGGSSYEQYF | TGTGCCACGACGCCTTACGGGGGCAGTTCCTACGAGCAGTACTTC
15 | many | . | TRBJ2-1 | TRBV10-2 | CASRIPTAFYNEQFF | TGCGCCAGCAGAATCCCGACAGCCTTCTACAATGAGCAGTTCTTC
13 | once | . | TRBJ1-2 | TRBV19 | CASMRQGSLGYTF | TGTGCCAGTATGAGGCAGGGGTCCCTTGGCTACACCTTC
13 | few | . | TRBJ1-5 | TRBV20-1 | CSASIVTGQPQHF | TGCAGTGCTAGTATTGTGACGGGTCAGCCCCAGCATTTT
12 | . | . | TRBJ1-3 | TRBV10-3 | CAIREQDDTIYF | TGTGCCATCAGAGAACAGGACGACACCATATATTTT
17 | . | . | TRBJ1-3 | TRBV11-2 | CASSLVPPGVSGNTIYF | TGTGCCAGCAGCTTAGTCCCCCCAGGGGTCTCTGGAAACACCATATATTTT
19 | once | TRBD1 | TRBJ2-2 | TRBV24-1 | CATSDLPGRGQGAPGELFF | TGTGCCACCAGTGATTTGCCGGGCCGGGGACAGGGGGCTCCCGGGGAGCTGTTTTTT
15 | . | . | TRBJ1-2 | TRBV3-1/TRBV3-2 | CASSQDWGRAYGYTF | TGTGCCAGCAGCCAAGATTGGGGCAGGGCCTATGGCTACACCTTC
15 | . | TRBD1 | TRBJ1-2 | TRBV9 | CASSETGTGIGGYTF | TGTGCCAGCAGCGAAACCGGGACAGGGATTGGGGGCTACACCTTC
14 | . | TRBD2 | TRBJ2-5 | TRBV10-3 | CAISVGLAQETQYF | TGTGCCATCAGTGTGGGACTAGCCCAAGAGACCCAGTACTTC
17 | . | . | TRBJ1-5 | TRBV24-1 | CATSDSFSGKPNQPQHF | TGTGCCACCAGTGATAGTTTTTCCGGTAAACCCAATCAGCCCCAGCATTTT
18 | . | TRBD2 | TRBJ2-5 | TRBV9 | CASSVAPIGGLGRETQYF | TGTGCCAGCAGCGTAGCTCCTATTGGGGGACTAGGAAGGGAGACCCAGTACTTC
15 | . | . | TRBJ2-6 | TRBV5-6 | CASSLEATGANVLTF | TGTGCCAGCAGCCTGGAGGCAACTGGGGCCAACGTCCTGACTTTC